This is a list of T cell receptor beta chains from one sample in a study of beta chain features in type 1 diabetes. Here immunoSEQ multiplex PCR was the method, and the copy in TCRdb shows in-frame clones only, minus some. This table holds some 350,000 clones, around a tenth found once. The specimen sequenced was central memory CD4+ T cells from blood. These receptors were obtained from a man aged 25-45 years with type 1 diabetes. Both conserved end residues are part of each CDR3. D genes are given only for firm matches. A row's size may be missing; if present it is once, few, many or a size class.

D,J,size,V,CDR3,DNA
TRBD1,TRBJ2-5,NA,TRBV7-3,CASSFGQGETQYF,TGTGCCAGCAGCTTCGGACAGGGAGAGACCCAGTACTTC
NA,TRBJ2-5,many,TRBV2,CASSGGWGETQYF,TGTGCCAGCAGTGGCGGGTGGGGAGAGACCCAGTACTTC
NA,TRBJ1-1,NA,TRBV6-5,CASSYGQKNTEAFF,TGTGCCAGCAGTTATGGACAGAAGAACACTGAAGCTTTCTTT
NA,TRBJ1-2,few,TRBV5-4,CASSLALYGYTF,TGTGCCAGCAGCTTGGCACTCTATGGCTACACCTTC
NA,TRBJ2-2,many,TRBV27,CATKYGTPNTGELFF,TGTGCCACAAAGTACGGGACTCCCAACACCGGGGAGCTGTTTTTT
NA,TRBJ1-1,NA,TRBV28,CASSFFGKGGDTEAFF,TGTGCCAGCAGTTTTTTCGGGAAGGGAGGGGACACTGAAGCTTTCTTT
TRBD1,TRBJ1-2,NA,TRBV28,CASSFRGAEGQAYGYTF,TGTGCCAGCAGTTTCCGTGGAGCAGAAGGACAGGCATATGGCTACACCTTC
TRBD2,TRBJ2-2,few,TRBV28,CASSSQGLAGGKNTGELFF,TGTGCCAGCAGTTCTCAGGGACTAGCGGGAGGGAAGAACACCGGGGAGCTGTTTTTT
NA,TRBJ2-3,NA,TRBV5-1,CASGSGPTDTQYF,TGCGCCAGCGGGAGCGGGCCCACAGATACGCAGTATTTT
NA,TRBJ2-2,few,TRBV11-2,CASSAPGQGDTGELFF,TGTGCCAGCAGCGCCCCAGGCCAGGGTGACACCGGGGAGCTGTTTTTT